This T cell receptor beta chain was obtained from a study of T cells after somatic rescue of genetic block. Clones were sequenced by immunoSEQ multiplex PCR, and TCRdb holds only the in-frame ones, with some missing. This table has 55,000 to 70,000 clones, about 90% appearing once. This TCR derives from a man aged 40-50 years. Material: peripheral blood mononuclear cells (PBMCs).

The CDR3 protein is CASSPDRVMNTEAFF. In DNA form, the CDR3 reads TGTGCCAGCAGCCCGGACAGGGTCATGAACACTGAAGCTTTCTTT. The J gene is TRBJ1-1, the V gene TRBV7-9; 8 bases match TRBD1. V shed 5 bases and J 0 bases; nucleotides not matched to a gene: 5. The CDR3 covers 15 residues. CDR1 is SEHNR and CDR2 is FQNEAQ in the germline V gene (reference sequence).